A selection of T cell receptor beta chains follows, all from one sample in a study of T-cell memory formation after mild COVID-19. TCRdb used MiXCR to reprocess the 5' RACE reads, holding one entry per CDR3 protein. The table includes 530,000 or so distinct CDR3 sequences, 17% detected once. Sequenced material: PBMCs or a T cell subset sorted from them (not recorded which). The receptors were sampled from an adult woman who had mild COVID-19 (a few samples of this study predate the infection). Cell type and time point are not known. Both conserved end residues are part of each CDR3. Each record gives: J gene, clone size, V gene, D gene, CDR3 DNA, CDR3 protein. A D gene is named only where the DNA matches it firmly. Some rows have no size entry. The others give once, few or many, or a class for an expanded clone.

TRBJ2-3,many,TRBV12-3/TRBV12-4,NA,TGTGCCAGCACCCTGACAGATACGCAGTATTTT,CASTLTDTQYF
TRBJ2-1,few,TRBV12-3/TRBV12-4,NA,TGTGCCAGCAGCCCAGAGCTAGTGGATGAGCAGTTCTTC,CASSPELVDEQFF
TRBJ2-2,few,TRBV7-9,NA,TGTGCCAGCAGCCCCACCCTAGCGACAAGCACCGGGGAGCTGTTTTTT,CASSPTLATSTGELFF
TRBJ2-5,NA,TRBV30,NA,TGTGCCTGGCACGTGTTTGAGGGAGACGCCGGGACTGGGTACTTC,CAWHVFEGDAGTGYF
TRBJ1-1,few,TRBV12-3/TRBV12-4,NA,TGTGCCAGCAGTTTTGGGGGGACGAGCGGTATGAACACTGAAGCTTTCTTT,CASSFGGTSGMNTEAFF
TRBJ1-5,few,TRBV6-6,TRBD1,TGTGCCAGCAAAGAGACAGGGACGTCGGGCAATCAGCCCCAGCATTTT,CASKETGTSGNQPQHF
TRBJ2-1,few,TRBV12-3/TRBV12-4,TRBD2,TGTGCCAGCAGTTTCAGCGGGGGGCGACGGAATGAGCAGTTCTTC,CASSFSGGRRNEQFF
TRBJ2-7,NA,TRBV5-1,TRBD2,TGCGCCAGCAGCTTTCGTCGAGCTAGCGGGGCGTCCTACGAGCAGTACTTC,CASSFRRASGASYEQYF
TRBJ2-7,few,TRBV7-9,TRBD2,TGTGCCAGCAGTGTAGTGGTGGCTAGCGGAACCTACGAGCAGTACTTC,CASSVVVASGTYEQYF
TRBJ2-5,few,TRBV4-3,TRBD2,TGCGCCAGCAGCCTTAGACTAGCGGAAGAGACCCAGTACTTC,CASSLRLAEETQYF